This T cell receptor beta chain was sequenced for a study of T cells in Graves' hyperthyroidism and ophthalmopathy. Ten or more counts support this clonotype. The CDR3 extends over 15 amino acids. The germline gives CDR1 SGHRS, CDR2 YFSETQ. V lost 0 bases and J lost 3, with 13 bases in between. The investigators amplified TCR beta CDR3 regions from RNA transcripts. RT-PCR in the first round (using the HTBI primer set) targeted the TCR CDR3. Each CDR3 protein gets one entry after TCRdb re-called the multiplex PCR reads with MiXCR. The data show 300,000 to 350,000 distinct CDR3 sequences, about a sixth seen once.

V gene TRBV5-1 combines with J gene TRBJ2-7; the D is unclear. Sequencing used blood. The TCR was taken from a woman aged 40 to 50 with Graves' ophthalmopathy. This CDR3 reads CASSLERLGSYEQYF. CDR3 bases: TGCGCCAGCAGCTTGGAGAGATTGGGCAGCTACGAGCAGTACTTC.